This TCR beta chain was recovered during a study of blood T cell repertoires in COVID-19. Overall study context: There were acute and convalescent COVID-19 samples, and they came from the United States, Italy and Spain.

This CDR3 has 12 amino acids. CDR1 and CDR2 (germline): SGHAT, FQNNGV. Trimming cost V 2 bases and J 5 bases, with 5 bases left between them. Original methodology: Reference gene primers were amplified, and this amplification served to estimate nucleated cell counts. The table came from immunoSEQ multiplex PCR; TCRdb's copy has only in-frame clones and leaves some out. V and J calls and clone size follow that table, whereas D and trimming were derived from the DNA. Altogether approximately 52,000 clones are present, around nine tenths being singletons, with the ten largest covering 1% to 1.5%. The sequencing sample was made of peripheral blood. This chain uses TRBV11-2 with TRBJ2-3; D not resolved. This clonotype originated in a man aged 55 to 69 with acute or convalescent COVID-19. The CDR3 reads CASSLIGDTQYF. The CDR3 bases are TGTGCCAGCAGCTTAATCGGAGATACGCAGTATTTT.